Listed here are 17 T cell receptor beta chains from one sample, sequenced in a study of blood T cell repertoires in COVID-19. Sequencing was performed with immunoSEQ multiplex PCR; in TCRdb, only in-frame clones are kept and a portion is missing. Altogether 77,000 or so clones are present, more than 70% being singletons, with the ten largest covering 4.5% to 5.5%. The sequencing input was peripheral blood. The receptors here all came from a man older than 75 with acute or convalescent COVID-19.

V gene TRBV7-7 combines with J gene TRBJ2-2, with a tentative D call TRBD1 (6 bases). Germline CDR1 SSHAT, CDR2 FNYEAQ (reference sequence). Trimming pared 4 bases from V and 0 bases from J, leaving 9 bases between. The CDR3 runs 15 residues. In nucleotides, the CDR3 is TGTGCCAGCAGCTCTCGACAGGCGAACACCGGGGAGCTGTTTTTT. This gives the protein CASSSRQANTGELFF.

The chain joins TRBV29-1 to TRBJ2-6; 13 bases agree with TRBD2. CDR1 is SQVTM and CDR2 is ANQGSEA in the germline V gene. The CDR3 covers 19 residues. V lost 8 bases, J lost 1 base, and 14 bases stayed unmatched. CDR3 DNA: TGCAGCCCGACTCCGGGACTAGCGGGACCCAGGTCTGGGGCCAACGTCCTGACTTTC. Amino acid sequence: CSPTPGLAGPRSGANVLTF.

The chain links TRBV28 to TRBJ2-3; 14 bases agree with TRBD2. The CDR3 is 16 residues long. CDR1 MDHEN and CDR2 SYDVKM come from the germline V gene. V shed 5 bases, J shed 3 bases, and the junction held 4 bases outside the gene matches. Here the CDR3 reads CASSLGLAGDTDTQYF. In DNA form, the CDR3 reads TGTGCCAGCAGTCTGGGACTAGCGGGGGATACAGATACGCAGTATTTT. The variable domain in full, completed from reference TRBV28 and TRBJ2-3, reads DVKVTQSSRYLVKRTGEKVFLECVQDMDHENMFWYRQDPGLGLRLIYFSYDVKMKEKGDIPEGYSVSREKKERFSLILESASTNQTSMYLCASSLGLAGDTDTQYFGPGTRLTVL.

The chain couples TRBV27 to TRBJ1-5; TRBD1 agrees at 8 bases. Germline V lookup: CDR1 MNHEY, CDR2 SMNVEV (reference sequence). Trimming at V came to 6 bases and at J to 6 bases, leaving 7 bases not matched to a gene. There are 14 residues in the CDR3. The CDR3 DNA reads as TGTGCCAGCAGCACCGGACAGGGAAGTCAGCCCCAGCATTTT. Translation: CASSTGQGSQPQHF.

The chain couples TRBV6-1 to TRBJ2-3; the match to TRBD2 covers 12 bases. Germline V CDR1 and CDR2: MNHNS, SASEGT. J was trimmed by 0 bases and V by 4 bases; bases with no gene match: 5. CDR3 size: 17 residues. CDR3: CASSGRTSGTSTDTQYF. The CDR3 region has the DNA TGTGCCAGCAGTGGCCGGACTAGCGGGACTAGCACAGATACGCAGTATTTT.

The rearrangement links TRBV24-1 to TRBJ1-5; 10 positions match TRBD1. There are 15 residues in the CDR3. With V trimmed by 0 bases and J by 5 bases, 0 bases remained unmatched. CDR1 and CDR2 (germline): KGHDR, SFDVKD. The CDR3 here is CATSDLGQGDQPQHF. DNA for the CDR3: TGTGCCACCAGTGATTTGGGACAGGGGGATCAGCCCCAGCATTTT.

The chain is built from TRBV20-1 and TRBJ1-2; maybe TRBD1 (5 bases). Germline V gene lookup returns CDR1 DFQATT and CDR2 SNEGSKA (reference sequence). Trimming removed 5 bases at V and 7 bases at J, with 11 bases between. This CDR3 has 11 residues. The CDR3 bases are TGCAGTGCTCCCCGGGGGGGTGGCTACACCTTC. As protein: CSAPRGGGYTF.

J is TRBJ2-1 and V is TRBV5-1; 9 bases line up with TRBD2. J lost 8 bases, V lost 4 bases, and 7 bases had no gene match. The CDR3 covers 14 residues. CDR1 is SGHRS and CDR2 is YFSETQ in the germline V gene. As DNA, the CDR3 is TGCGCCAGCAGCCCAAGCGGGAGGATGGATGAGCAGTTCTTC. Its protein is CASSPSGRMDEQFF.

As for this clone: Other DNA variants within this sample encode the same CDR3. The V call is TRBV5-4, the J call TRBJ2-7; 9 bases agree with TRBD1. CDR1 and CDR2 (germline): SGHNT, YYREEE (reference sequence). The CDR3 consists of 15 residues. V was clipped by 0 bases and J by 2 bases; unmatched bases: 3. The CDR3 coding sequence is TGTGCCAGCAGCTTGGGGGGACAGGGAGCCTACGAGCAGTACTTC. Amino acid sequence: CASSLGGQGAYEQYF. Filled out from reference TRBV5-4 and TRBJ2-7, the complete variable domain reads ETGVTQSPTHLIKTRGQQVTLRCSSQSGHNTVSWYQQALGQGPQFIFQYYREEENGRGNFPPRFSGLQFPNYSSELNVNALELDDSALYLCASSLGGQGAYEQYFGPGTRLTVT.

A remark on this clone: Other DNA sequences in the sample encode the same CDR3. V gene TRBV28 combines with J gene TRBJ1-5, with D possibly being TRBD1 (6 bases). CDR1 is MDHEN, CDR2 SYDVKM, per germline. The ends were cut back, 3 bases at V and 4 bases at J, with 10 bases in the middle. The CDR3 is 14 residues long. CDR3 sequence: CASSFGRGNQPQHF. Written as DNA, the CDR3 is TGTGCCAGCAGTTTCGGGAGGGGGAATCAGCCCCAGCATTTT.

The chain's CDR3 is CAWSVGAHRDTDTQYF. The CDR3 DNA reads as TGTGCCTGGAGTGTGGGAGCGCACCGAGACACAGATACGCAGTATTTT. The rearrangement uses TRBV30 and TRBJ2-3; TRBD2 might be the D (5 bases). The germline V gene encodes CDR1 GTSNPN and CDR2 SVGIG (reference sequence). V lost 0 bases and J 2 bases, leaving 15 bases between the germline ends. The CDR3 totals 16 residues.

The genes are TRBV5-4 and TRBJ2-1, with TRBD2 identical over 7 bases. Unmatched junction bases numbered 6, after V lost 0 bases and J lost 3 bases. This CDR3 is built from 16 residues. Germline lookup yields CDR1 SGHNT and CDR2 YYREEE (reference sequence). The CDR3 DNA is TGTGCCAGCAGCTTGGGGGGGGGAGGCAGCTACAATGAGCAGTTCTTC. Its translation: CASSLGGGGSYNEQFF. Together with reference TRBV5-4 and TRBJ2-1, the CDR3 gives the full variable domain: ETGVTQSPTHLIKTRGQQVTLRCSSQSGHNTVSWYQQALGQGPQFIFQYYREEENGRGNFPPRFSGLQFPNYSSELNVNALELDDSALYLCASSLGGGGSYNEQFFGPGTRLTVL.

The chain uses TRBV7-9 and TRBJ2-1; D call uncertain. Germline V lookup: CDR1 SEHNR, CDR2 FQNEAQ (reference sequence). The CDR3 has 12 amino acids. V gave up 5 bases and J gave up 8 bases, with 10 bases separating them. The CDR3 protein is CASSIPGDEQFF. In DNA, the CDR3 is TGTGCCAGCAGCATCCCTGGAGATGAGCAGTTCTTC.

V is TRBV5-1 and J is TRBJ2-7; 7 bases are a match to TRBD1. This CDR3 region has 14 residues. Per the germline V gene, CDR1 is SGHRS and CDR2 is YFSETQ. The J segment lost 6 bases and the V segment lost 4 bases, leaving 10 bases of the junction unmatched. CDR3 sequence (DNA): TGCGCCAGCAGCCTCGAAGGGACAGTTGGCGAGCAGTACTTC. Translation gives CASSLEGTVGEQYF.

This chain connects TRBV6-2 or TRBV6-3 to TRBJ2-5, with D tentatively TRBD1 (6 bases). Trimming removed 2 bases at V and 7 bases at J, with 11 bases between. Germline-derived CDR1 and CDR2 are MNHEY and SVGEGT. This CDR3 has 13 residues. Written as DNA, the CDR3 is TGTGCCAGCAGTTACGGAGTAGGGGGGACCCAGTACTTC. As protein: CASSYGVGGTQYF.

The chain carries TRBV3-1 (or the pseudogene TRBV3-2) and TRBJ1-2; D is ambiguous. V was clipped by 2 bases and J by 2 bases, with 15 bases between them. This CDR3 is built from 16 residues. Germline lookup yields CDR1 LGHDT and CDR2 YNNKEL (reference sequence). The CDR3 nucleotides are TGTGCCAGCAGCCAAATCCCAGGCCCCCGAAACTATGGCTACACCTTC. It translates to CASSQIPGPRNYGYTF.

The rearrangement uses TRBV6-2 or TRBV6-3 and TRBJ1-5; 10 bases fit TRBD1. The CDR3 is made up of 14 amino acids. Trimming removed 6 bases from V and 8 bases from J; junction bases left unmatched: 7. Germline lookup yields CDR1 MNHEY and CDR2 SVGEGT. CDR3: CASSRDRGWKPQHF. The CDR3 DNA reads as TGTGCCAGCAGCAGGGACAGGGGTTGGAAGCCCCAGCATTTT.